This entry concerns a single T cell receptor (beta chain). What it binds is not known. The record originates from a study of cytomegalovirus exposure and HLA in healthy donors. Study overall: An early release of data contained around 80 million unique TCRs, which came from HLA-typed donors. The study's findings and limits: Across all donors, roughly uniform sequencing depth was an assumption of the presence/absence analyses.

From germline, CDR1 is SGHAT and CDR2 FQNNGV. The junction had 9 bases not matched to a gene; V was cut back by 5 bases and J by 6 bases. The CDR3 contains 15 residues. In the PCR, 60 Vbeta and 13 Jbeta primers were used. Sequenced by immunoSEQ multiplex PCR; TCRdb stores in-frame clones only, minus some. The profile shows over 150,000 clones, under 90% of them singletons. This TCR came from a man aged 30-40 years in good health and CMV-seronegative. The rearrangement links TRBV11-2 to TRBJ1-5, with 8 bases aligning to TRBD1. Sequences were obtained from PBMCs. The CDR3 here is CASSPTGGIIQPQHF. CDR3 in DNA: TGTGCCAGCAGCCCCACAGGGGGGATAATTCAGCCCCAGCATTTT.